Below, 8 T cell receptor beta chains from the same sample are listed, as sequenced in a study of cytomegalovirus exposure and HLA in healthy donors. The PCR had 60 Vbeta and 13 Jbeta primers. Clones were sequenced by immunoSEQ multiplex PCR, and TCRdb holds only the in-frame ones, with some missing. The sample contains some 180,000 clones, 82% of which appear only once. Sequencing was done on a sample of PBMCs. The receptors stem from a man aged 35 to 55 in good health and CMV-seronegative.

The chain is built from TRBV19 and TRBJ2-3; perhaps TRBD2 as D (5 bases). Germline V gene data show CDR1 as LNHDA and CDR2 as SQIVND (reference sequence). This CDR3 has 15 residues. The V end was cut by 8 bases, the J end by 0 bases, with 15 bases between. The CDR3 protein is CASRRAGTSTDTQYF. In nucleotides, the CDR3 is TGTGCCAGTCGTCGGGCGGGTACTAGCACAGATACGCAGTATTTT.

V is TRBV4-1 and J is TRBJ1-2; the match to TRBD1 covers 11 bases. The CDR3 is made up of 16 amino acids. The ends lost 4 bases at V and 8 bases at J; junction bases unmatched: 12. Germline CDR1 MGHRA, CDR2 YSYEKL. This chain's CDR3 is CASSRDRGSRTEGYTF. DNA of the CDR3: TGCGCCAGCAGCCGGGACAGGGGGTCCAGGACCGAGGGCTACACCTTC.

The gene calls are TRBV15 and TRBJ1-4, with 7 nucleotides matching TRBD1. This CDR3 contains 15 residues. CDR1 is LNHNV and CDR2 is YYDKDF in the germline V gene (reference sequence). The V gene end was trimmed by 3 bases and the J gene end by 2 bases; junction bases not matched to a gene: 3. In DNA, the CDR3 is TGTGCCACCAGCAGGAGACAGGGTACTAATGAAAAACTGTTTTTT. This encodes CATSRRQGTNEKLFF.

CDR3 DNA: TGTGCCAGCAGCCAAGACTGGGGACAGGGACAGGCCGGGGAGCTGTTTTTT. Translating gives CASSQDWGQGQAGELFF. This chain uses TRBV4-2 with TRBJ2-2; 9 nucleotides agree with TRBD1. Unmatched junction bases numbered 8, after V lost 0 bases and J lost 6 bases. The CDR3 loop spans 17 amino acids. Germline CDR1 and CDR2: LGHNA and YNFKEQ.

The genes are TRBV18 and TRBJ2-2; tentatively, D is TRBD1 (6 bases). The CDR3 has 13 residues. Germline assignment: CDR1 KGHSH and CDR2 LQKENI. V was pared by 6 bases and J by 5 bases, with 10 bases between. The CDR3 sequence is CASSPDRTGELFF. As DNA, the CDR3 is TGTGCCAGCTCCCCTGACAGGACCGGGGAGCTGTTTTTT.

V and J are TRBV7-6 and TRBJ1-1; D is unclear. Trimming removed 2 bases at V and 4 bases at J, with 14 bases between. The CDR3 loop spans 15 amino acids. Germline CDR1 is SGHVS and CDR2 is FNYEAQ. The CDR3, as DNA: TGTGCCAGCAGCTTATATCCCTCAGCGGGCACTGAAGCTTTCTTT. This gives the protein CASSLYPSAGTEAFF.

DNA for the CDR3: TGTGCCAGCAGTGACTCTACCGGCAGGGGGCTTACAATCAGCAATCAGCCCCAGCATTTT. Its protein is CASSDSTGRGLTISNQPQHF. V usage is TRBV6-4 and J usage is TRBJ1-5; 8 nucleotides line up with TRBD1. There are 20 residues in the CDR3. Trimming at V came to 0 bases and at J to 1 base, leaving 14 bases not matched to a gene. Germline values: CDR1 MRHNA, CDR2 SNTAGT.

This clone was recorded only once. The J gene is TRBJ2-3, the V gene TRBV2; the match to TRBD2 covers 7 bases. The junction had 13 bases not matched to a gene; V was cut back by 5 bases and J by 5 bases. This CDR3 is built from 16 residues. Germline CDR1 and CDR2: SNHLY and FYNNEI. DNA for the CDR3: TGTGCCAGCAGTCAGGACCCAGCGGGGTGGGAAGATACGCAGTATTTT. Translating it yields CASSQDPAGWEDTQYF.